These 13 T cell receptor beta chains were all obtained from the same sample, sequenced in a study of blood T cells in healthy people across ages. PCR was performed a second time for 7 to 11 cycles using a sample-barcoded 5' primer and a J-beta primer mix. TCRdb re-analysed the 5' RACE reads in MiXCR, keeping a single row per CDR3 protein. The profile shows some 1,500,000 distinct CDR3 sequences, 35% to 45% of them singletons. Source material: blood. The receptor set was obtained from a woman under 30 in good health.

Only a few counts were recorded for this clonotype. At one boundary the junction diverges from the germline segment, which might be a read error. The chain recombines TRBV6-2 or TRBV6-3 with TRBJ2-7, with 7 positions matching TRBD2. The CDR3 is 16 amino acids. Germline CDR1 MNHEY, CDR2 SVGEGT. DNA for the CDR3: TGTGCCAGTAGTTACTCGGCGGGAGAAATGTCCTACGAGCAGTACTTC. Translated: CASSYSAGEMSYEQYF.

This chain uses TRBV27 with TRBJ2-2; a possible D gene is TRBD1 (7 bases). The V end lost 2 bases, the J end lost 5 bases, and 12 bases lay between the germline ends. Germline assignment: CDR1 MNHEY and CDR2 SMNVEV (reference sequence). The CDR3 sequence is 15 residues long. The CDR3 nucleotides read TGTGCCAGCAGTTTAAACAGGGGAGGTACCGGGGAGCTGTTTTTT. Translation: CASSLNRGGTGELFF.

J is TRBJ2-6 and V is TRBV7-9; no firm D call. From germline, CDR1 is SEHNR and CDR2 FQNEAQ (reference sequence). V lost 0 bases, J lost 3 bases, and 6 bases lay in between. The CDR3 loop spans 15 amino acids. The CDR3 region is CASSLARGGANVLTF. In DNA form, the CDR3 reads TGTGCCAGCAGCTTAGCGAGAGGTGGGGCCAACGTCCTGACTTTC.

This clonotype was picked up a small number of times. J is TRBJ2-1 and V is TRBV27; tentatively, D is TRBD2 (6 bases). With 3 bases removed from V and 7 bases from J, the gap between germline ends came to 13 bases. Germline loops: CDR1 MNHEY, CDR2 SMNVEV (reference sequence). The CDR3 loop spans 14 amino acids. The CDR3 sequence: CASSFGGRINEQFF. Here the CDR3 DNA reads TGTGCCAGCAGTTTCGGGGGAAGGATAAATGAGCAGTTCTTC.

This clonotype was recorded at least ten times. The rearrangement uses TRBV21-1 and TRBJ2-3; TRBD2, the table's D call, lacks a check against the DNA. TRBV21-1 is a known pseudogene. The CDR3 totals 17 residues. CDR3 sequence reads: CASSKGGTSGAEDTQYF. The CDR3 DNA is TGTGCCAGCAGCAAAGGGGGGACTAGCGGGGCGGAAGATACGCAGTATTTT.

This clonotype was counted a few times. This chain links TRBV5-1 with TRBJ2-1, with unresolved D. The V end was cut by 4 bases, the J end by 0 bases, with 11 bases between. The germline gives CDR1 SGHRS, CDR2 YFSETQ. CDR3 length: 15 residues. CDR3: CASSAEGHSYNEQFF. Here the CDR3 DNA reads TGCGCCAGCAGCGCCGAAGGGCACTCCTACAATGAGCAGTTCTTC.

Written as DNA, the CDR3 is TGTGCCAGCGCGCACCAGACTAGCAATTATGAGCAGTTCTTC. This sequence encodes CASAHQTSNYEQFF. The chain couples TRBV2 to TRBJ2-1, with 7 bases fitting TRBD2. V was clipped by 8 bases and J by 8 bases; unmatched bases: 12. The CDR3 sequence is 14 residues long. From germline, CDR1 is SNHLY and CDR2 FYNNEI.

The V and J genes are TRBV10-3 and TRBJ2-5, with no clear D. V was trimmed by 3 bases and J by 0 bases, leaving 14 bases between them. The CDR3 is 16 amino acids. Germline CDR1 and CDR2: ENHRY and SYGVKD. The CDR3 reads CAISDPADKYQETQYF. CDR3 coding DNA: TGTGCCATCAGTGATCCGGCAGACAAGTACCAAGAGACCCAGTACTTC.

This clonotype was observed a handful of times. The chain uses TRBV7-2 and TRBJ2-7; D is unresolved. Germline V gene data show CDR1 as SGHTA and CDR2 as FQGNSA. V gave up 1 base and J gave up 0 bases, with 10 bases separating them. CDR3 length: 15 amino acids. The CDR3 DNA is TGTGCCAGCAGCTTAGGGCAGCTACCCTCCTACGAGCAGTACTTC. Residues: CASSLGQLPSYEQYF. Filled out from reference TRBV7-2 and TRBJ2-7, the complete variable domain reads GAGVSQSPSNKVTEKGKDVELRCDPISGHTALYWYRQSLGQGLEFLIYFQGNSAPDKSGLPSDRFSAERTGGSVSTLTIQRTQQEDSAVYLCASSLGQLPSYEQYFGPGTRLTVT.

Here the CDR3 reads CSASTSGNRLQETQYF. CDR3 DNA sequence: TGCAGTGCTTCGACTAGCGGCAACCGACTCCAAGAGACCCAGTACTTC. The gene calls are TRBV20-1 and TRBJ2-5; 9 bases match TRBD2. This CDR3 is built from 16 residues. After removal of 5 bases from V and 1 base from J, the junction contained 11 bases not matched to a gene. Per germline, CDR1 DFQATT and CDR2 SNEGSKA (reference sequence).

This clonotype turned up a few times. V is TRBV29-1 and J is TRBJ2-7, with D unresolved. Trimming took 1 base from V and 7 from J, leaving 11 bases between them. Germline CDR1 and CDR2: SQVTM and ANQGSEA. This CDR3 contains 12 residues. CDR3 nucleotide sequence: TGCAGCGTTGAAGGGAATAGCCGGGAGCAGTACTTC. Its protein product is CSVEGNSREQYF.

In this sample, this clonotype turned up a few times. The chain couples TRBV7-9 to TRBJ2-1; 13 nucleotides align to TRBD2. Germline V gives CDR1 SEHNR, CDR2 FQNEAQ (reference sequence). V shed 5 bases and J 2 bases; nucleotides not matched to a gene: 6. The CDR3 is made up of 17 amino acids. CDR3 DNA sequence: TGTGCCAGCAGCAGATCAACTAGCGGGGGGGCCTACAATGAGCAGTTCTTC. Its translation: CASSRSTSGGAYNEQFF.

This clonotype was detected only a few times. This chain links TRBV10-3 with TRBJ1-2; D may be TRBD1 (5 bases). Germline CDR1 ENHRY, CDR2 SYGVKD. CDR3 size: 15 residues. V was clipped by 10 bases and J by 4 bases, with 22 bases between them. This CDR3 reads CATLAGEGFSYGYTF. In DNA form, the CDR3 reads TGTGCCACCCTGGCGGGGGAGGGTTTTTCCTATGGCTACACCTTC.